Presented here are 29 T cell receptor beta chains from one specimen sequenced in a study of long-term antiretroviral therapy in people with HIV. The immunoSEQ assay was v3.0, run at survey level. Generated by immunoSEQ multiplex PCR, the TCRdb table keeps only in-frame clones and is missing some. Here the sample spans 20,000 to 25,000 clones, less than 80% being singletons. This specimen consisted of unsorted PBMCs, obtained 1.2 years after starting antiretroviral therapy. The origin of the receptors is a woman aged 40 to 50 with HIV.

CDR3 DNA: TGCGCCAGCAGTTACGCTCAAGTCGGGCAGGGCTATGGCTACACCTTC. It translates to CASSYAQVGQGYGYTF. The chain uses TRBV4-3 and TRBJ1-2; a possible D gene is TRBD1 (5 bases). V was shortened by 6 bases and J by 4 bases, with 21 bases between the two germline ends. Germline loops: CDR1 LGHNA, CDR2 YSLEER. The CDR3 runs to 16 residues.

The rearrangement joins TRBV12-5 to TRBJ2-5; D gene ambiguous. The CDR3 has 14 residues. From germline, CDR1 is LGHNT and CDR2 FRNRAP. Trimming stripped 6 bases from V and 5 bases from J, with 16 bases between. CDR3 protein: CASGFSDGGETQYF. DNA of the CDR3: TGTGCTAGTGGCTTTTCGGACGGTGGGGAGACCCAGTACTTC.

This clone was counted a few times. This sequence joins TRBV11-3 and TRBJ1-2, with D possibly matching TRBD1 (6 bases). The CDR3 contains 14 residues. The germline gives CDR1 SGHNT, CDR2 YENEEA. The V end lost 5 bases, the J end lost 2 bases, and 12 bases lay between the germline ends. The CDR3 loop is CASSPGQLNYGYTF. The CDR3 DNA is TGTGCCAGCAGCCCCGGACAGCTCAACTATGGCTACACCTTC.

The V gene is TRBV5-1, the J gene TRBJ2-4, with 7 bases identical to TRBD1. The length of the CDR3 is 16 residues. Germline V gene sequence: CDR1 SGHRS, CDR2 YFSETQ. V shed 0 bases and J 0 bases; nucleotides not matched to a gene: 3. DNA for the CDR3: TGCGCCAGCAGCTTGGGGACAGGCCTAGCCAAAAACATTCAGTACTTC. Residues: CASSLGTGLAKNIQYF. The full variable domain, in which reference TRBV5-1 and TRBJ2-4 provide the parts outside the CDR3, is KAGVTQTPRYLIKTRGQQVTLSCSPISGHRSVSWYQQTPGQGLQFLFEYFSETQRNKGNFPGRFSGRQFSNSRSEMNVSTLELGDSALYLCASSLGTGLAKNIQYFGAGTRLSVL.

The rearrangement joins TRBV7-8 to TRBJ1-4; D may be TRBD1 (5 bases). Between the trimmed V and J ends, which lost 5 bases and 6 bases, there was a span of 13 bases. The V gene's germline CDR1 is SGHVS and CDR2 FQNEAQ. The CDR3 is 14 residues long. The CDR3 nucleotides read TGTGCCAGCAGCGCAGACAGCGGTCATGAAAAACTGTTTTTT. This sequence encodes CASSADSGHEKLFF.

A single count supports this clone. The chain uses TRBV15 and TRBJ1-6, with TRBD1 matching over 7 bases. Germline values: CDR1 LNHNV, CDR2 YYDKDF (reference sequence). The CDR3 sequence is 15 residues long. Trimming cost V 5 bases and J 5 bases; bases outside gene matches: 6. CDR3 sequence (DNA): TGTGCCACCAGCCATGACAGGGCCGATAATTCACCCCTCCACTTT. It specifies CATSHDRADNSPLHF.

The chain combines TRBV19 with TRBJ1-2, with D perhaps TRBD1 (6 bases). The CDR3 runs to 12 residues. Germline V gene data show CDR1 as LNHDA and CDR2 as SQIVND (reference sequence). Trimming removed 10 bases from V and 8 bases from J, with 17 bases in between. CDR3 sequence: CATAGRGVGYTF. As DNA, the CDR3 is TGTGCCACTGCCGGCAGGGGCGTAGGCTACACCTTC.

By sample share, this clone is medium-sized (0.01 to 0.1%). The chain has TRBV7-9 and TRBJ1-5, with D perhaps matching TRBD1 (5 bases). The V gene lost 1 base and the J gene lost 7 bases, with 17 bases spanning the gap. The CDR3 has 16 amino acids. Germline V lookup: CDR1 SEHNR, CDR2 FQNEAQ (reference sequence). CDR3 DNA: TGTGCCAGCAGCTTAGGAGAATCAGGGTGGGGGCAGCCCCAGCATTTT. It codes for CASSLGESGWGQPQHF.

This chain uses TRBV30 with TRBJ1-1; 7 positions match TRBD1. V shed 4 bases and J 5 bases; nucleotides not matched to a gene: 4. Germline V gene data show CDR1 as GTSNPN and CDR2 as SVGIG (reference sequence). The CDR3 is made up of 12 amino acids. This CDR3 reads CAWIPRGTEAFF. Written as DNA, the CDR3 is TGTGCCTGGATCCCCAGGGGGACTGAAGCTTTCTTT. The full variable domain, its missing parts supplied by reference TRBV30 and TRBJ1-1, is SQTIHQWPATLVQPVGSPLSLECTVEGTSNPNLYWYRQAAGRGLQLLFYSVGIGQISSEVPQNLSASRPQDRQFILSSKKLLLSDSGFYLCAWIPRGTEAFFGQGTRLTVV.

This chain links TRBV19 with TRBJ2-3; D unresolved. Trimming took off 6 bases at V and 4 bases at J, with 17 bases between the two ends. This CDR3 spans 15 amino acids. Germline lookup yields CDR1 LNHDA and CDR2 SQIVND (reference sequence). The CDR3 sequence is CASSAPRDSADTQYF. The DNA for the CDR3 is TGTGCCAGTAGCGCCCCTAGGGATTCCGCAGATACGCAGTATTTT.

The chain combines TRBV11-3 with TRBJ2-7; possibly TRBD2 for D (5 bases). Between the trimmed V and J ends, which lost 1 base and 9 bases, there was a span of 13 bases. Germline lookup yields CDR1 SGHNT and CDR2 YENEEA. This CDR3 region has 13 residues. CDR3 sequence reads: CASSLVVWEPQYF. DNA of the CDR3: TGTGCCAGCAGCTTAGTAGTCTGGGAGCCGCAGTACTTC.

This chain joins TRBV9 and TRBJ1-4; 10 nucleotides line up with TRBD1. Germline trimming cut 4 bases from V and 11 bases from J; bases unmatched to any gene: 11. There are 15 residues in the CDR3. Germline V gives CDR1 SGDLS, CDR2 YYNGEE. CDR3 DNA: TGTGCCAGCAGCCCCCCCCCGGGGACAGGGGTTAAACTGTTTTTT. It codes for CASSPPPGTGVKLFF.

The chain is built from TRBV11-3 and TRBJ2-2; 7 positions match TRBD1. CDR1 is SGHNT, CDR2 YENEEA, per germline. V was pared by 5 bases and J by 5 bases, with 11 bases of the junction left unmatched. The CDR3 length is 16 residues. CDR3 residues: CASSRQGRTRTGELFF. In DNA form, the CDR3 reads TGTGCCAGCAGCCGACAGGGACGAACACGGACCGGGGAGCTGTTTTTT.

The J gene is TRBJ1-6, the V gene TRBV11-3; 9 bases fit TRBD1. Per the germline V gene, CDR1 is SGHNT and CDR2 is YENEEA. J lost 9 bases, V lost 1 base, and 4 bases had no gene match. CDR3 length: 15 residues. In DNA form, the CDR3 reads TGTGCCAGCAGCTTAGGTGGGACAGGGTTTTCACCCCTCCACTTT. Amino acid sequence: CASSLGGTGFSPLHF.

DNA for the CDR3: TGTGCCAGCAGCTTTGGGGACAGGGGGCCGAAGAATGAAAAACTGTTTTTT. It encodes CASSFGDRGPKNEKLFF. This sequence joins TRBV7-9 and TRBJ1-4; 12 bases fit TRBD1. Germline values: CDR1 SEHNR, CDR2 FQNEAQ (reference sequence). The junction had 7 bases not matched to a gene; V was cut back by 3 bases and J by 5 bases. The CDR3 extends over 17 amino acids.

In its sample, this clone was seen once. The chain's CDR3 is CASSFQRADDDEQFF. In DNA, the CDR3 is TGTGCCAGCAGCTTCCAGCGGGCAGACGACGATGAGCAGTTCTTC. This chain joins TRBV7-9 and TRBJ2-1, with D maybe TRBD2 (6 bases). Deletions cut 3 bases from V and 8 bases from J, with 17 bases between. This CDR3 has 15 residues. Germline CDR1 is SEHNR and CDR2 is FQNEAQ (reference sequence).

The rearrangement links TRBV7-9 to TRBJ2-7, with D possibly matching TRBD1 (6 bases). CDR3 length: 15 residues. The germline CDR1 and CDR2 sequences are SEHNR and FQNEAQ (reference sequence). Trimming left V 3 bases short and J 5 bases short, with 17 bases between. The CDR3 spells CASSFPGALSHEQYF. In DNA form, the CDR3 reads TGTGCCAGCAGCTTCCCAGGGGCCCTTTCCCACGAGCAGTACTTC.

The chain carries TRBV2 and TRBJ2-5, with unresolved D. The CDR3 spans 13 residues. Per the germline V gene, CDR1 is SNHLY and CDR2 is FYNNEI. The V gene lost 4 bases and the J gene lost 3 bases, with 9 bases spanning the gap. CDR3 bases: TGTGCCAGCAGTGTCGGCCGGAAAGAGACCCAGTACTTC. Translated, it gives CASSVGRKETQYF.

The chain joins TRBV6-6 to TRBJ2-1; 13 nucleotides agree with TRBD2. V lost 7 bases to trimming and J lost 7 bases; unmatched junction nucleotides: 7. This CDR3 comprises 15 residues. Per the germline V gene, CDR1 is MNHNY and CDR2 is SVGAGI (reference sequence). The CDR3 nucleotides read TGTGCCAGCACCCCATCGACTAGCGGGGGGAATGAGCAGTTCTTC. This translates into CASTPSTSGGNEQFF.

This clone has only a few counts. The gene calls are TRBV6-6 and TRBJ1-2; D remains unclear. The CDR3 totals 8 residues. V was cut by 8 bases and J by 7 bases, with 2 bases left in between. Germline V gene lookup returns CDR1 MNHNY and CDR2 SVGAGI (reference sequence). CDR3 DNA: TGTGCCAGCGGTGGCTACACCTTC. It translates to CASGGYTF.

The chain recombines TRBV7-2 with TRBJ1-2, with no clear D. This CDR3 contains 15 residues. Trimming shortened V by 1 base and J by 6 bases, and 15 bases separated the two germline ends. Germline CDR1 reads SGHTA; CDR2 reads FQGNSA. The CDR3 nucleotides read TGTGCCAGCAGCTTAGTCGGCAGCTCGGTTGATGGCTACACCTTC. The encoded protein is CASSLVGSSVDGYTF.

The J gene is TRBJ1-2, the V gene TRBV9; 7 bases match TRBD1. Germline V gene data show CDR1 as SGDLS and CDR2 as YYNGEE. CDR3 size: 15 residues. Trimming at V came to 3 bases and at J to 3 bases, leaving 8 bases not matched to a gene. The CDR3 region is CASSGGTVNYYGYTF. CDR3 DNA sequence: TGTGCCAGCAGCGGGGGGACAGTTAATTACTATGGCTACACCTTC.

The table lists this clone with a few counts. The CDR3 loop reads CASRTGTGSYEQYF. The CDR3 DNA reads as TGCGCCAGCAGGACCGGGACAGGGTCCTACGAGCAGTACTTC. This chain joins TRBV5-1 and TRBJ2-7, with 9 bases identical to TRBD1. Germline V gene lookup returns CDR1 SGHRS and CDR2 YFSETQ. This CDR3 has 14 residues. V lost 5 bases to trimming and J lost 1 base; unmatched junction nucleotides: 4.

The chain has TRBV7-2 and TRBJ2-1; TRBD2 is a possible D gene (6 bases). Germline V gives CDR1 SGHTA, CDR2 FQGNSA. V shed 1 base and J shed 6 bases, with 19 bases lying between them. The CDR3 covers 17 residues. As DNA, the CDR3 is TGTGCCAGCAGCTTAGTCTCAGGGAGCGGGTTCGGCAATGAGCAGTTCTTC. Protein: CASSLVSGSGFGNEQFF.

The chain couples TRBV28 to TRBJ1-4; 8 bases fit TRBD1. The CDR3 is 15 amino acids. V was pared by 5 bases and J by 5 bases, with 7 bases of the junction left unmatched. Germline V gene data show CDR1 as MDHEN and CDR2 as SYDVKM. CDR3 in DNA: TGTGCCAGCAGTCCCCGGACAGGGAAAAATGAAAAACTGTTTTTT. Its protein is CASSPRTGKNEKLFF.

The chain combines TRBV14 with TRBJ1-1; 8 bases are shared with TRBD1. CDR1 and CDR2 from the germline V gene are SGHDN and FVKESK. V trimming: 3 bases; J trimming: 1 base; junction bases outside the gene matches: 1. The CDR3 has 14 residues. The CDR3 sequence: CASSQDRANTEAFF. For the CDR3, the DNA is TGTGCCAGCAGCCAGGACAGGGCGAACACTGAAGCTTTCTTT.

This sequence joins TRBV18 and TRBJ1-4; 7 positions agree with TRBD1. From germline, CDR1 is KGHSH and CDR2 LQKENI. The J segment lost 5 bases and the V segment lost 4 bases, leaving 7 bases of the junction unmatched. The length of the CDR3 is 15 residues. Here the CDR3 reads CASSLAGTANEKLFF. CDR3 bases: TGTGCCAGCTCACTTGCCGGGACAGCAAATGAAAAACTGTTTTTT.

The chain joins TRBV7-9 to TRBJ1-4; no clear D. Germline CDR1 reads SEHNR; CDR2 reads FQNEAQ (reference sequence). Trimming cost V 1 base and J 8 bases, with 8 bases left between them. This CDR3 is built from 13 residues. CDR3 protein: CASSLGGGEKLFF. The CDR3 coding sequence is TGTGCCAGCAGCTTAGGGGGAGGGGAAAAACTGTTTTTT. The full variable domain, with the rest looked up from reference TRBV7-9 and TRBJ1-4, is DTGVSQNPRHKITKRGQNVTFRCDPISEHNRLYWYRQTLGQGPEFLTYFQNEAQLEKSRLLSDRFSAERPKGSFSTLEIQRTEQGDSAMYLCASSLGGGEKLFFGSGTQLSVL.

The chain has TRBV19 and TRBJ1-2; D may be TRBD1 (5 bases). The length of the CDR3 is 17 residues. CDR1 and CDR2 (germline): LNHDA, SQIVND (reference sequence). V dropped 9 bases and J dropped 6 bases, with 29 bases sitting between them. The CDR3 DNA is TGTGCCAGCACGAACCCAACCTTCGGGACGAGCGTCCATGGCTACACCTTC. Residues: CASTNPTFGTSVHGYTF.